These 15 T cell receptor beta chains originate from one sample sequenced in a study of neurological immune-mediated disorders. TCRdb called the 5' RACE reads again in MiXCR, with one record for every CDR3 protein. The sample includes some 60,000 distinct CDR3 sequences, about 3.5% of them seen just once. The source material was PBMCs. The receptors originated from a woman aged 50 to 65 with multiple sclerosis.

This clonotype was observed many times. CDR3 bases: TGCGCCAGCAGCCAGGGAGGGCAGAGCACAGATACGCAGTATTTT. The encoded protein is CASSQGGQSTDTQYF. V gene TRBV4-3 combines with J gene TRBJ2-3, with 7 bases aligning to TRBD2. V lost 3 bases and J lost 0; bases outside the gene matches: 3. From germline, CDR1 is LGHNA and CDR2 YSLEER. The CDR3 has 15 residues.

This clonotype was counted at least ten times. The gene calls are TRBV27 and TRBJ1-1; D not certain. Germline CDR1 reads MNHEY; CDR2 reads SMNVEV (reference sequence). Deletions cut 3 bases from V and 1 base from J, with 9 bases between. The CDR3 totals 14 residues. For the CDR3, the DNA is TGTGCCAGCAGTTTGGGAGGGTGGAACACTGAAGCTTTCTTT. This translates into CASSLGGWNTEAFF.

The sample holds many counts of this clonotype. The chain links TRBV20-1 to TRBJ2-2, with D perhaps given as TRBD1 or TRBD2 (6 bases each). There are 14 residues in the CDR3. Per the germline V gene, CDR1 is DFQATT and CDR2 is SNEGSKA (reference sequence). Trimming left V 6 bases short and J 4 bases short, with 15 bases between. CDR3 amino acids: CSAGGLAGTGELFF. CDR3 nucleotides: TGCAGTGCAGGGGGGCTAGCAGGCACCGGGGAGCTGTTTTTT.

There are many counts of this clonotype. The chain has TRBV24-1 and TRBJ2-1, with 7 bases fitting TRBD1. This CDR3 region has 18 residues. With V trimmed by 2 bases and J by 4 bases, 13 bases remained unmatched. Germline CDR1 and CDR2: KGHDR and SFDVKD. The DNA of the CDR3 is TGTGCCACCAGTGATTCTCTAACCCGGACAGGAGTTTACAATGAGCAGTTCTTC. Amino acid sequence: CATSDSLTRTGVYNEQFF.

On this clonotype: This clone may be a read error of a much larger clone one base away. The CDR3 reads CSVEVQVVDTQYF. The CDR3 DNA sequence: TGCAGCGTTGAAGTCCAGGTTGTGGATACGCAGTATTTT. The chain employs TRBV29-1 and TRBJ2-3; unclear D gene. The CDR3 spans 13 residues. Trimming removed 1 base from V and 6 bases from J, with 11 bases in between. Germline CDR1 is SQVTM and CDR2 is ANQGSEA.

This clonotype was seen ten or more times. This chain connects TRBV7-9 to TRBJ1-2; 7 nucleotides agree with TRBD1. The CDR3 has 13 residues. Per the germline V gene, CDR1 is SEHNR and CDR2 is FQNEAQ (reference sequence). V was pared by 6 bases and J by 3 bases, with 4 bases of the junction left unmatched. This CDR3 is CASRAGGDYGYTF. Written as DNA, the CDR3 is TGTGCCAGCAGAGCAGGGGGTGACTATGGCTACACCTTC. Looking up the rest from reference TRBV7-9 and TRBJ1-2 gives the full variable domain: DTGVSQNPRHKITKRGQNVTFRCDPISEHNRLYWYRQTLGQGPEFLTYFQNEAQLEKSRLLSDRFSAERPKGSFSTLEIQRTEQGDSAMYLCASRAGGDYGYTFGSGTRLTVV.

This sequence joins TRBV6-2 or TRBV6-3 and TRBJ1-2; TRBD1 aligns across 9 bases. The CDR3 is made up of 17 amino acids. V was clipped by 2 bases and J by 3 bases; unmatched bases: 10. The germline gives CDR1 MNHEY, CDR2 SVGEGT. CDR3 protein: CASSYDRDRVRDYGYTF. CDR3 DNA: TGTGCCAGCAGTTACGACCGGGACAGGGTCAGGGACTATGGCTACACCTTC.

This clonotype was seen repeatedly, ten times or more. This chain uses TRBV20-1 with TRBJ2-1; TRBD2 is a possible D gene (5 bases). V gave up 6 bases and J gave up 6 bases, with 12 bases separating them. The germline CDR1 and CDR2 sequences are DFQATT and SNEGSKA (reference sequence). This CDR3 has 12 residues. The CDR3 DNA is TGCAGTGCATGGAGACGGGGCAATGAGCAGTTCTTC. This encodes CSAWRRGNEQFF.

This clonotype was counted between two and nine times. The V and J genes are TRBV6-2 or TRBV6-3 and TRBJ2-7; 7 bases line up with TRBD1. From germline, CDR1 is MNHEY and CDR2 SVGEGT. V was clipped by 3 bases and J by 7 bases; unmatched bases: 6. The CDR3 has 13 residues. CDR3 DNA sequence: TGTGCCAGCAGTTATCGAGGGGGCAAAGAGCAGTACTTC. It translates to CASSYRGGKEQYF.

This clonotype was recorded at least ten times. V and J are TRBV7-2 and TRBJ2-2, with D unclear. CDR1 is SGHTA and CDR2 is FQGNSA in the germline V gene. The CDR3 is made up of 12 amino acids. The V end was cut by 0 bases, the J end by 7 bases, with 3 bases between. In DNA, the CDR3 is TGTGCCAGCAGCTTAGCTCTCGGGGAGCTGTTTTTT. Its protein product is CASSLALGELFF.

The rearrangement uses TRBV7-2 and TRBJ2-5, with 12 bases matching TRBD2. After removal of 4 bases from V and 5 bases from J, the junction contained 11 bases not matched to a gene. This CDR3 has 17 residues. Germline CDR1 and CDR2: SGHTA and FQGNSA. The CDR3 protein is CASSYASGRARGETQYF. CDR3 coding DNA: TGTGCCAGCAGCTACGCTAGCGGGAGGGCCAGGGGGGAGACCCAGTACTTC.

This clonotype was observed many times. At one of its ends the junction is not consistent with the germline gene, which may arise from a read error. The CDR3 here is CASSPGNTGELFF. CDR3 nucleotides: TGTGCTAGCAGCCCTGGGAACACCGGGGAGCTGTTTTTT. The V gene is TRBV7-7, the J gene TRBJ2-2; D unresolved. CDR3 size: 13 residues. The germline CDR1 and CDR2 sequences are SSHAT and FNYEAQ (reference sequence).

This clonotype was observed a few times. This chain connects TRBV6-1 to TRBJ1-2; a weak D match, TRBD1 (6 bases). V gave up 7 bases and J gave up 5 bases, with 14 bases separating them. Germline V gene sequence: CDR1 MNHNS, CDR2 SASEGT. The CDR3 runs 13 residues. The CDR3 nucleotides read TGTGCCAGCAAGGGGCAGGGGAGATATGGCTACACCTTC. Amino acid sequence: CASKGQGRYGYTF.

This clonotype was counted at least ten times. This sequence joins TRBV20-1 and TRBJ2-1, with TRBD2 matching 7 bases. After removal of 0 bases from V and 5 bases from J, the junction contained 16 bases not matched to a gene. From germline, CDR1 is DFQATT and CDR2 SNEGSKA (reference sequence). The CDR3 has 18 amino acids. This CDR3 is CSARDRQRGRLGDNEQFF. The DNA of the CDR3 is TGCAGTGCTAGAGATCGCCAGCGGGGACGATTGGGGGACAATGAGCAGTTCTTC.

This clonotype was observed at least ten times. The gene calls are TRBV28 and TRBJ1-2; no definite D call. The germline CDR1 and CDR2 sequences are MDHEN and SYDVKM. With 1 base removed from V and 4 bases from J, the gap between germline ends came to 7 bases. There are 13 residues in the CDR3. This CDR3 is CASSLSAFYGYTF. The CDR3 coding sequence is TGTGCCAGCAGTTTATCGGCATTCTATGGCTACACCTTC.